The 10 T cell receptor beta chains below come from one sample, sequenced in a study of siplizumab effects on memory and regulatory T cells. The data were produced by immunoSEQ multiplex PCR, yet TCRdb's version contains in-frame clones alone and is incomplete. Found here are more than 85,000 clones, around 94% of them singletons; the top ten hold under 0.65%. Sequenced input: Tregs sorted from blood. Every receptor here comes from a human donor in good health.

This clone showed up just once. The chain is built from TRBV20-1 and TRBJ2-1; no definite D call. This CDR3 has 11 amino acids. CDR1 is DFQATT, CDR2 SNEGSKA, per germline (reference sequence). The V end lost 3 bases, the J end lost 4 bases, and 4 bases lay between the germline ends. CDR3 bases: TGCAGTGCTAGTGGATACAATGAGCAGTTCTTC. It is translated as CSASGYNEQFF.

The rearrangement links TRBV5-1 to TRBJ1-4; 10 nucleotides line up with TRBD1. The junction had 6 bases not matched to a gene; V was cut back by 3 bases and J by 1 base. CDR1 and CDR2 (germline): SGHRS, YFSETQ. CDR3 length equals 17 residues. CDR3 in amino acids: CASSSPGQGRTNEKLFF. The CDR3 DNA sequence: TGCGCCAGCAGCTCGCCGGGACAGGGGAGAACTAATGAAAAACTGTTTTTT.

The DNA for the CDR3 is TGTGCCAGTAGTATAGGAAGTAGGAGACTTATGAACACTGAAGCTTTCTTT. Translating gives CASSIGSRRLMNTEAFF. The V call is TRBV19, the J call TRBJ1-1; D is uncertain. CDR3 length: 17 amino acids. The ends were cut back, 1 base at V and 0 bases at J, with 15 bases in the middle. CDR1 is LNHDA, CDR2 SQIVND, per germline (reference sequence).

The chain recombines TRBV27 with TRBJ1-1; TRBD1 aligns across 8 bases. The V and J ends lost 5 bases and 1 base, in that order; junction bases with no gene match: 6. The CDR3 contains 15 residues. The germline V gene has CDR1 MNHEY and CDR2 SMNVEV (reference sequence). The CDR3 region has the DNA TGTGCCAGCAGTAGGACAGGGCGGCCGAACACTGAAGCTTTCTTT. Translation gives CASSRTGRPNTEAFF.

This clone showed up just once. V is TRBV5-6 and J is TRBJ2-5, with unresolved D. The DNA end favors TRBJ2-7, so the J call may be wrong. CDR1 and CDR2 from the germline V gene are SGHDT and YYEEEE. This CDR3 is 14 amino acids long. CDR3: CASSSVDGPYEQYF. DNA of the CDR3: TGTGCCAGCAGCTCCGTGGACGGTCCCTACGAGCAGTACTTC.

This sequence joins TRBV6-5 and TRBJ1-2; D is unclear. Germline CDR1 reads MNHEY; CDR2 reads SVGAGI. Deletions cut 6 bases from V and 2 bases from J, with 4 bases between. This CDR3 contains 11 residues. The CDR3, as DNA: TGTGCCAGCAGGGGAAACTATGGCTACACCTTC. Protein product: CASRGNYGYTF.

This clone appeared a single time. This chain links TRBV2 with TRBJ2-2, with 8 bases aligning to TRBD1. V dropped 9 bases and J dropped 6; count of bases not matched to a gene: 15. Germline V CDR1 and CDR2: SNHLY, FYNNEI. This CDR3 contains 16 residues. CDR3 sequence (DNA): TGTGCCAGAGTAATCGGACAGGGTTACGCTCCCGGGGAGCTGTTTTTT. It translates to CARVIGQGYAPGELFF.

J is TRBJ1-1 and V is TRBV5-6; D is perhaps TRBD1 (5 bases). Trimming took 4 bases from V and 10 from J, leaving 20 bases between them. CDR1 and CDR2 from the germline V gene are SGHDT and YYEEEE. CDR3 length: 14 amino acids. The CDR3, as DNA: TGTGCCAGCAGCCCCCAGGGCGGGGAGCGGATAGCTTTCTTT. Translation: CASSPQGGERIAFF.

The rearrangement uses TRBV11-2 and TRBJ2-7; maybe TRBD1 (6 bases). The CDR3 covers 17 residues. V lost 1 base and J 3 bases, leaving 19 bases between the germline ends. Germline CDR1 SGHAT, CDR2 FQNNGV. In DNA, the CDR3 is TGTGCCAGCAGCTTAGGTTCGTTAACCCGGGGACACTACGAGCAGTACTTC. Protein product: CASSLGSLTRGHYEQYF.

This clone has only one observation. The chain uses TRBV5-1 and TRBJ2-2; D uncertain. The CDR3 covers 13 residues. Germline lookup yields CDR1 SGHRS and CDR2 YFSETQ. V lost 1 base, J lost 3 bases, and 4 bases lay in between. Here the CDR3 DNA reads TGCGCCAGCAGCTTGTCGGACACCGGGGAGCTGTTTTTT. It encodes CASSLSDTGELFF.